This entry lists 32 T cell receptor beta chains sequenced from one sample in a study of Graves' ophthalmopathy and Graves' hyperthyroidism. Beta-chain TCR CDR3 regions were amplified from RNA transcripts. RT-PCR in the first round used HTBI primers; a second-round multiplex PCR followed. TCRdb called the multiplex PCR reads again in MiXCR, with one record for every CDR3 protein. The sample has about 740,000 distinct CDR3 sequences, 35% to 50% seen once. Sequences were obtained from peripheral blood. Receptors were obtained from an adult man with Graves' ophthalmopathy.

V usage is TRBV10-3 and J usage is TRBJ1-2; weak D call: TRBD1 (6 bases). CDR1 is ENHRY and CDR2 is SYGVKD in the germline V gene. The V gene lost 5 bases and the J gene lost 8 bases, with 15 bases spanning the gap. The CDR3 contains 13 residues. This CDR3 reads CAISYSQGTGYTF. The CDR3 DNA is TGTGCCATCAGTTACTCCCAGGGGACGGGCTACACCTTC.

The table lists this clonotype with a few counts. The genes are TRBV28 and TRBJ2-5, with TRBD1 as a possible D gene (6 bases). The V end was cut by 8 bases, the J end by 4 bases, with 14 bases between. Germline-derived CDR1 and CDR2 are MDHEN and SYDVKM. The CDR3 consists of 13 residues. CDR3 sequence: CASGNRVGETQYF. The DNA for the CDR3 is TGTGCCAGCGGCAACAGGGTCGGAGAGACCCAGTACTTC. Combining the CDR3 with reference TRBV28 and TRBJ2-5 gives the whole variable domain DVKVTQSSRYLVKRTGEKVFLECVQDMDHENMFWYRQDPGLGLRLIYFSYDVKMKEKGDIPEGYSVSREKKERFSLILESASTNQTSMYLCASGNRVGETQYFGPGTRLLVL.

With respect to this clonotype: The junction shows a germline mismatch at one end, possibly a read error. This chain joins TRBV7-9 and TRBJ1-6; no clear D gene. CDR1 SEHNR and CDR2 FQNEAQ come from the germline V gene (reference sequence). CDR3 length: 14 residues. This CDR3 reads CASSPASYNSPLHF. The CDR3 bases are TGCGCCAGCAGCCCGGCATCCTATAATTCACCCCTCCACTTT.

The chain employs TRBV5-8 and TRBJ1-1; D is ambiguous. Germline-derived CDR1 and CDR2 are SGHTS and YDEGEE. The CDR3 length is 15 residues. V gave up 3 bases and J gave up 3 bases, with 15 bases separating them. CDR3: CASSYLDGEDTEAFF. In nucleotides, the CDR3 is TGTGCCAGCAGCTATCTCGACGGTGAGGACACTGAAGCTTTCTTT.

The chain couples TRBV2 to TRBJ2-3; 12 bases are shared with TRBD1. The germline V gene encodes CDR1 SNHLY and CDR2 FYNNEI. Losses at the gene ends were 8 bases for V and 7 bases for J; bases not matched to a gene: 4. CDR3 length: 13 amino acids. CDR3 nucleotide sequence: TGTGCCAGCGGGACAGGGGGCAAGTATACGCAGTATTTT. Protein product: CASGTGGKYTQYF.

Worth noting for this clonotype: A clone one base away is much larger, so this may be a read error. The rearrangement joins TRBV11-2 to TRBJ2-7, with 12 bases lining up with TRBD2. The V gene end was trimmed by 7 bases and the J gene end by 3 bases; junction bases not matched to a gene: 13. Germline values: CDR1 SGHAT, CDR2 FQNNGV. The CDR3 consists of 17 residues. The CDR3 DNA is TGTGCCAGCACCCGAAGAGGGACTAGCGGGCACTTCTACGAGCAGTACTTC. Encoded protein: CASTRRGTSGHFYEQYF.

The rearrangement uses TRBV7-9 and TRBJ2-2, with TRBD2 identical over 13 bases. The CDR3 extends over 16 amino acids. J gave up 5 bases and V 5 bases, and 5 bases lay outside the gene matches. The V gene's germline CDR1 is SEHNR and CDR2 FQNEAQ (reference sequence). In nucleotides, the CDR3 is TGTGCCAGCAGCGGGGGGACTAGCGGGATTACCGGGGAGCTGTTTTTT. Translated, it gives CASSGGTSGITGELFF.

This clonotype has more than one count but fewer than ten. V gene TRBV5-6 combines with J gene TRBJ1-2; D is perhaps TRBD1 (5 bases). CDR1 and CDR2 (germline): SGHDT, YYEEEE. The V gene lost 4 bases and the J gene lost 3 bases, with 16 bases spanning the gap. The CDR3 length is 15 residues. For the CDR3, the DNA is TGTGCCAGCAGCCGATCAGGGCTTAAAGACTATGGCTACACCTTC. This translates into CASSRSGLKDYGYTF.

In its sample, this clonotype was seen a few times. The gene calls are TRBV15 and TRBJ2-7; D unresolved. The CDR3 runs to 17 residues. V lost 0 bases, J lost 3 bases, and 18 bases lay in between. CDR1 and CDR2 from the germline V gene are LNHNV and YYDKDF (reference sequence). The CDR3 protein is CATSRDNGRRIIYEQYF. In DNA form, the CDR3 reads TGTGCCACCAGCAGAGATAATGGCAGGCGAATTATCTACGAGCAGTACTTC.

The table lists this clonotype with a few counts. The chain has TRBV11-2 and TRBJ2-2, with 13 bases that match TRBD2. V was pared by 5 bases and J by 4 bases, with 7 bases of the junction left unmatched. Per germline, CDR1 SGHAT and CDR2 FQNNGV. CDR3 length equals 17 residues. CDR3 region: CASSLGLAGSGTGELFF. The CDR3, as DNA: TGTGCCAGCAGCCTGGGACTAGCGGGGTCGGGCACCGGGGAGCTGTTTTTT.

The CDR3 here is CASSKGARQPQHF. DNA of the CDR3: TGTGCCAGTAGTAAGGGGGCTCGGCAGCCCCAGCATTTT. The J gene is TRBJ1-5, the V gene TRBV19; 7 bases match TRBD1. The CDR3 consists of 13 residues. Germline-derived CDR1 and CDR2 are LNHDA and SQIVND (reference sequence). J gave up 7 bases and V 4 bases, and 4 bases lay outside the gene matches.

As for this clonotype: An end of the junction differs from the germline gene, which may be a read error. The chain uses TRBV24-1 and TRBJ1-5, with D perhaps TRBD1 (6 bases). Germline CDR1 KGHDR, CDR2 SFDVKD. The CDR3 consists of 16 residues. The CDR3 DNA sequence: TGTGCCAGCAGTCGAAACCCAGGGGTAAGCAATCAGCCCCAGCATTTT. This encodes CASSRNPGVSNQPQHF.

Of note for this clonotype: This could be a read error, since a much larger clone is one nucleotide away. This sequence joins TRBV11-1 and TRBJ2-5; weak D call: TRBD2 (5 bases). CDR1 is SGHAT, CDR2 FQDESV, per germline (reference sequence). V lost 2 bases, J lost 4 bases, and 11 bases lay in between. This CDR3 has 14 residues. CDR3 in amino acids: CASSLIGSRETQYF. CDR3 DNA: TGTGCCAGCAGCTTAATAGGGAGTCGAGAGACCCAGTACTTC.

The chain links TRBV10-3 to TRBJ2-7; possible D gene TRBD1, 6 bases. The V end lost 0 bases, the J end lost 3 bases, and 12 bases lay between the germline ends. The CDR3 extends over 15 amino acids. Germline V gene sequence: CDR1 ENHRY, CDR2 SYGVKD. The CDR3 DNA reads TGTGCCATCAGTGAGTCACCAGGGGCTCTCTACGAGCAGTACTTC. Its translation: CAISESPGALYEQYF.

This clonotype has a count of ten or more. The chain combines TRBV7-2 with TRBJ2-7; no clear D gene. The CDR3 runs 14 residues. V lost 0 bases, J lost 3 bases, and 9 bases lay in between. Germline V gives CDR1 SGHTA, CDR2 FQGNSA. CDR3 sequence (DNA): TGTGCCAGCAGCTTAGCACCCGGATTCTACGAGCAGTACTTC. It encodes CASSLAPGFYEQYF.

This clonotype was observed a few times. The chain joins TRBV5-1 to TRBJ2-2; 14 bases agree with TRBD2. The CDR3 extends over 15 amino acids. Per germline, CDR1 SGHRS and CDR2 YFSETQ. Losses at the gene ends were 7 bases for V and 8 bases for J; bases not matched to a gene: 7. The CDR3 bases are TGCGCCAGCTCCGGGACTAGCGGGAGCAGAGGGGAGCTGTTTTTT. Encoded protein: CASSGTSGSRGELFF.

This clonotype has a handful of counts. CDR3 amino acids: CASTGSGGLAATEQYF. CDR3 DNA sequence: TGTGCCAGCACCGGCTCAGGGGGACTAGCCGCCACCGAGCAGTACTTC. V gene TRBV25-1 combines with J gene TRBJ2-7; 9 positions match TRBD2. The CDR3 extends over 16 amino acids. The V and J ends lost 7 bases and 6 bases, in that order; junction bases with no gene match: 16. Per germline, CDR1 MGHDK and CDR2 SYGVNS.

The J gene is TRBJ1-1, the V gene TRBV19; D remains ambiguous. Between the trimmed V and J ends, which lost 7 bases and 1 base, there was a span of 16 bases. Germline V gene sequence: CDR1 LNHDA, CDR2 SQIVND (reference sequence). The CDR3 spans 15 residues. The CDR3: CASIFRARGNTEAFF. CDR3 in DNA: TGTGCCAGTATCTTTCGGGCACGGGGGAACACTGAAGCTTTCTTT.

The DNA of the CDR3 is TGCGCCAGCAGTGAGTCTGGGGGAAGAGATGAGCAGTTCTTC. It codes for CASSESGGRDEQFF. The J gene is TRBJ2-1, the V gene TRBV10-2; D possibly uses TRBD1 or TRBD2 (5 bases each). This CDR3 region has 14 residues. V shed 0 bases and J shed 8 bases, with 11 bases lying between them. Germline CDR1 reads WSHSY; CDR2 reads SAAADI.

This chain links TRBV6-4 with TRBJ1-2; D possibly corresponds to TRBD1 (5 bases). The germline V gene has CDR1 MRHNA and CDR2 SNTAGT. CDR3 length: 15 residues. Trimming removed 5 bases from V and 5 bases from J, with 18 bases in between. The CDR3 DNA reads TGTGCCAGCAGTTCTGCAACCGGGGCCCCTTATGGCTACACCTTC. Its translation is CASSSATGAPYGYTF.

The chain combines TRBV7-2 with TRBJ2-2; D uncertain. In germline, CDR1 is SGHTA, CDR2 FQGNSA. V gave up 11 bases and J gave up 4 bases, with 14 bases separating them. This CDR3 has 13 amino acids. The CDR3 spells CAWSVLSTGELFF. The CDR3 DNA reads TGTGCCTGGAGTGTTCTAAGCACCGGGGAGCTGTTTTTT.

The chain joins TRBV5-4 to TRBJ1-3, with D unresolved. The CDR3 covers 17 residues. Germline V lookup: CDR1 SGHNT, CDR2 YYREEE (reference sequence). The V end lost 1 base, the J end lost 1 base, and 15 bases lay between the germline ends. Here the CDR3 reads CASSLRSIDYSGNTIYF. The CDR3 bases are TGTGCCAGCAGCTTGAGAAGTATAGATTATTCTGGAAACACCATATATTTT. The variable domain in full, completed from reference TRBV5-4 and TRBJ1-3, reads ETGVTQSPTHLIKTRGQQVTLRCSSQSGHNTVSWYQQALGQGPQFIFQYYREEENGRGNFPPRFSGLQFPNYSSELNVNALELDDSALYLCASSLRSIDYSGNTIYFGEGSWLTVV.

This clonotype was counted a few times. This chain connects TRBV7-2 to TRBJ2-2; 9 nucleotides match TRBD1. The germline CDR1 and CDR2 sequences are SGHTA and FQGNSA. CDR3 length: 17 amino acids. Unmatched junction bases numbered 13, after V lost 5 bases and J lost 6 bases. The CDR3 protein is CASSAHGTGFVAGELFF. The CDR3 coding sequence is TGTGCCAGCAGCGCCCATGGGACAGGGTTTGTAGCCGGGGAGCTGTTTTTT.

This clonotype came up a few times. The chain combines TRBV14 with TRBJ2-6, with 8 bases fitting TRBD1. The germline V gene encodes CDR1 SGHDN and CDR2 FVKESK. V was clipped by 4 bases and J by 0 bases; unmatched bases: 8. The CDR3 has 18 residues. DNA for the CDR3: TGTGCCAGCAGCCCTCGGACAGGGCATTACTCTGGGGCCAACGTCCTGACTTTC. It translates to CASSPRTGHYSGANVLTF.

This clonotype was recorded at least ten times. The J gene is TRBJ2-7, the V gene TRBV12-3 or TRBV12-4; D not resolved. There are 11 residues in the CDR3. V was shortened by 2 bases and J by 5 bases, with 4 bases between the two germline ends. CDR3: CASSLKDEQYF. CDR3 in DNA: TGTGCCAGCAGTTTAAAGGACGAGCAGTACTTC.

CDR3 DNA sequence: TGTGCCAGCAGCTTACCTTTGGGGGAGCTGTTTTTT. Translation gives CASSLPLGELFF. V is TRBV7-9 and J is TRBJ2-2; no clear D. The V gene lost 2 bases and the J gene lost 8 bases, with 6 bases spanning the gap. Germline assignment: CDR1 SEHNR and CDR2 FQNEAQ (reference sequence). The CDR3 has 12 amino acids.

The chain employs TRBV6-6 and TRBJ1-2; 7 bases agree with TRBD1. The CDR3 covers 15 residues. V was clipped by 6 bases and J by 0 bases; unmatched bases: 7. CDR1 and CDR2 from the germline V gene are MNHNY and SVGAGI (reference sequence). The CDR3 reads CASRDDRAPNYGYTF. In DNA form, the CDR3 reads TGTGCCAGCAGAGACGACAGGGCTCCTAACTATGGCTACACCTTC.

The V gene is TRBV7-9, the J gene TRBJ1-1, with TRBD1 identical over 8 bases. This CDR3 is 15 amino acids long. V dropped 5 bases and J dropped 4; count of bases not matched to a gene: 9. The germline V gene encodes CDR1 SEHNR and CDR2 FQNEAQ (reference sequence). This CDR3 reads CASSRTDRESTEAFF. The CDR3 nucleotides are TGTGCCAGCAGCAGAACGGACAGGGAGAGCACTGAAGCTTTCTTT.

This clonotype was picked up a small number of times. The junction and the germline gene differ at one end; a read error may be behind it. This chain uses TRBV10-3 with TRBJ2-7; D is uncertain. This CDR3 is built from 16 residues. Germline CDR1 and CDR2: ENHRY and SYGVKD. The CDR3 region is CASSYSSAEAFDEQYF. CDR3 DNA: TGTGCCAGCAGTTACTCCTCCGCAGAGGCATTTGACGAGCAGTACTTC.

The V call is TRBV25-1, the J call TRBJ1-1; perhaps TRBD1 as D (5 bases). This CDR3 comprises 11 residues. Germline V gene data show CDR1 as MGHDK and CDR2 as SYGVNS. V shed 3 bases and J shed 11 bases, with 10 bases lying between them. CDR3 residues: CASSDGGGAFF. For the CDR3, the DNA is TGTGCCAGCAGTGACGGGGGGGGGGCTTTCTTT.

This clonotype came up many times. The CDR3 here is CASSLGVTVSYEQYF. The DNA for the CDR3 is TGTGCCAGCAGCTTAGGCGTTACAGTCTCCTACGAGCAGTACTTC. This rearrangement joins TRBV7-2 to TRBJ2-7; D not certain. Germline CDR1 reads SGHTA; CDR2 reads FQGNSA. Deletions cut 1 base from V and 0 bases from J, with 10 bases between. The CDR3 runs 15 residues.

V is TRBV10-3 and J is TRBJ2-7; the D gene is possibly TRBD1 (6 bases). Germline CDR1 ENHRY, CDR2 SYGVKD. The CDR3 consists of 14 residues. V was shortened by 0 bases and J by 2 bases, with 8 bases between the two germline ends. CDR3 bases: TGTGCCATCAGTGAGTCCTACAGGGCCTACGAGCAGTACTTC. Amino acid sequence: CAISESYRAYEQYF.